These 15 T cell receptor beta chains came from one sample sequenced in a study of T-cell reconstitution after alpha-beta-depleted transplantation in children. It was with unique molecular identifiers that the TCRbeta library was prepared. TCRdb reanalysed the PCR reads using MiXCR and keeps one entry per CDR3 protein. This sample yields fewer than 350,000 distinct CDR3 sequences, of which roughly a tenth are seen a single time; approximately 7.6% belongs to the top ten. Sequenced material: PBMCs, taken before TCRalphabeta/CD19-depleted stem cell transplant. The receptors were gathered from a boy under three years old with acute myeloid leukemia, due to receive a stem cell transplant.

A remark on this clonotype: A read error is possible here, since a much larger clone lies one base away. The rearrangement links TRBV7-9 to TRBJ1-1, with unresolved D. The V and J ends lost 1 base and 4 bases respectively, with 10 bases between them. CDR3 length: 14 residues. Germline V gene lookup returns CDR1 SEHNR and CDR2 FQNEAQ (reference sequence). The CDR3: CASSLEFGVTEAFF. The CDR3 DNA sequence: TGTGCCAGCAGCTTAGAATTCGGGGTCACTGAAGCTTTCTTT.

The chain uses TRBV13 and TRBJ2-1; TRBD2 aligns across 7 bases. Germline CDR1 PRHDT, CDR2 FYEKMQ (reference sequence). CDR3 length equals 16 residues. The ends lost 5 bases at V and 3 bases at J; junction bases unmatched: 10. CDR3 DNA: TGTGCCAGCAGCCCGGAGACTAGCTTGGGCTACAATGAGCAGTTCTTC. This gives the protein CASSPETSLGYNEQFF.

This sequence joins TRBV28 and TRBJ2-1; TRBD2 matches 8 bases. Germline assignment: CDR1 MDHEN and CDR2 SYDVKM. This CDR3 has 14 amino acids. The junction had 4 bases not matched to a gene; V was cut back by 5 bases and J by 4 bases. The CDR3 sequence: CASSAGGRYNEQFF. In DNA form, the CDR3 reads TGTGCCAGCAGTGCGGGAGGTCGATACAATGAGCAGTTCTTC.

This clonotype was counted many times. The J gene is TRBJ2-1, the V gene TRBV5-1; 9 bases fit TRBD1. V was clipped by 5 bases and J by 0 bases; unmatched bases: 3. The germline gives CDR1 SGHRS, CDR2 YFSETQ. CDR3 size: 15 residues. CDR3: CASRSGQGSYNEQFF. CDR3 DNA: TGCGCCAGCAGATCGGGACAGGGCTCCTACAATGAGCAGTTCTTC.

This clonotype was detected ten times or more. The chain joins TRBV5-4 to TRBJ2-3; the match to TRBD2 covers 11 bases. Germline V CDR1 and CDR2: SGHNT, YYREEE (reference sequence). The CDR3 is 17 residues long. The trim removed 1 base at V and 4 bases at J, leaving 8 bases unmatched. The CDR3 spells CASSLRWLAGGSDTQYF. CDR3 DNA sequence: TGTGCCAGCAGCTTGAGGTGGCTAGCGGGGGGTTCAGATACGCAGTATTTT.

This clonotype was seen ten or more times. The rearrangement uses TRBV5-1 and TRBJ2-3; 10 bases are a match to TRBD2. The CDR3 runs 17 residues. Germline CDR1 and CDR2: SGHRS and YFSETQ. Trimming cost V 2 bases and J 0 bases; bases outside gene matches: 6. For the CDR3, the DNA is TGCGCCAGCAGCTTATCTAGCGGGGGTCCTAGCACAGATACGCAGTATTTT. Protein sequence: CASSLSSGGPSTDTQYF.

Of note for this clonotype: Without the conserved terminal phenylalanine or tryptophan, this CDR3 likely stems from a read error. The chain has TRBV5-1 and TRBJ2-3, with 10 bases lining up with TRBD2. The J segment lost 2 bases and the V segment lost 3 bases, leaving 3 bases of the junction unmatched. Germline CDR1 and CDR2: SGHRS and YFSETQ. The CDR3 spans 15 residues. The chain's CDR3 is CASSSSGGVTDTQYC. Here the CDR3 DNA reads TGCGCCAGCAGCTCAAGCGGGGGGGTCACAGATACGCAGTATTGT.

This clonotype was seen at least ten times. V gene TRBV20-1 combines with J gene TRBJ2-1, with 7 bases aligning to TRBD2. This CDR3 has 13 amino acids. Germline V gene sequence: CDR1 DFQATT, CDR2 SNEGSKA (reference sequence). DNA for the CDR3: TGCAGCATAGCGGGCCCTTCCTACAATGAGCAGTTCTTC. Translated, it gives CSIAGPSYNEQFF.

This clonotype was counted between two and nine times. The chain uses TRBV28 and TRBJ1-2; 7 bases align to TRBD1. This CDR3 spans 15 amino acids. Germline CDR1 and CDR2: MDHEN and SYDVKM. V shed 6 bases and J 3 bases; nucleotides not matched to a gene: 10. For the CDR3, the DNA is TGTGCCAGCAGGTTCCCAAGACAGGGTTACTATGGCTACACCTTC. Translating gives CASRFPRQGYYGYTF.

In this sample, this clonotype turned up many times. DNA for the CDR3: TGTGCCAGCAGCCAAGGTCCTAGCGGGGGCACTGAAGCTTTCTTT. Encoded protein: CASSQGPSGGTEAFF. J is TRBJ1-1 and V is TRBV3-1; maybe TRBD1 (5 bases). Germline-derived CDR1 and CDR2 are LGHDT and YNNKEL (reference sequence). The CDR3 covers 15 residues. V was trimmed by 1 base and J by 4 bases, leaving 13 bases between them.

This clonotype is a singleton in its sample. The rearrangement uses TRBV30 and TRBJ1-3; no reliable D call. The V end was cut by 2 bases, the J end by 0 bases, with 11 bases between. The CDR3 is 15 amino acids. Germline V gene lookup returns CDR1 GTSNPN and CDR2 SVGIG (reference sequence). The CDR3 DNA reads TGTGCCTGGAGTATGGACGGTTTCTCTGGAAACACCATATATTTT. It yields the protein CAWSMDGFSGNTIYF.

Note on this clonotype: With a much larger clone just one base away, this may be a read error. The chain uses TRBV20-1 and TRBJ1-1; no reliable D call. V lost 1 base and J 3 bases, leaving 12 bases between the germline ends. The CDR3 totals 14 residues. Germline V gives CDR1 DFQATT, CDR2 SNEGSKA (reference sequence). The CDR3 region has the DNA TGCAGTGCTAGAGCCCTCCGCGGATACACTGAAGCTTTCTTT. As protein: CSARALRGYTEAFF.

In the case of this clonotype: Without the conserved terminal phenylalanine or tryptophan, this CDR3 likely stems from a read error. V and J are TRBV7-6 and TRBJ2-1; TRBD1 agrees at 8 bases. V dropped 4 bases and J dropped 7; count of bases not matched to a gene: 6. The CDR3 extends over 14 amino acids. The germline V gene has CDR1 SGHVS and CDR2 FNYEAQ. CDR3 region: CASSSQGAKNEQFY. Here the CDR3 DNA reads TGTGCCAGCAGCTCGCAGGGGGCCAAGAATGAGCAGTTCTAC.

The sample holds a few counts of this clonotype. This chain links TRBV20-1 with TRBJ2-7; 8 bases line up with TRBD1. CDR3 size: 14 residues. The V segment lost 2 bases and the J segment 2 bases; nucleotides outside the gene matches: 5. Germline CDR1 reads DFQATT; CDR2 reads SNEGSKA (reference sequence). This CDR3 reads CSARRQGLTYEQYF. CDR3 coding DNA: TGCAGTGCTAGACGACAGGGGCTTACCTACGAGCAGTACTTC.

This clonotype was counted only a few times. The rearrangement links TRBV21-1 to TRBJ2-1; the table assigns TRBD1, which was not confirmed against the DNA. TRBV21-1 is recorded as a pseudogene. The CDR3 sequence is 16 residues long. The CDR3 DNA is TGTGCCAGCAGCCAGGGGGGAGGGGGCTCCTACAATGAGCAGTTCTTC. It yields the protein CASSQGGGGSYNEQFF.